This T cell receptor beta chain was found in a study of Graves' ophthalmopathy and Graves' hyperthyroidism. Amplification of the TCR beta CDR3 regions used RNA transcripts (as template). An initial RT-PCR round employing HTBI primers preceded a second-round multiplex PCR. Each CDR3 protein gets one entry after TCRdb re-called the multiplex PCR reads with MiXCR. The table records 500,000 to 600,000 distinct CDR3 sequences, less than 40% of them present only once. Overall study results and limits: Sensitivity reached approximately 88% and specificity almost 83% for a 13-signature model separating ophthalmopathy from stable hyperthyroidism. The model flagged ophthalmopathy progression at over 60% sensitivity and 72% to 80% specificity.

Many counts were recorded for this clonotype. What it binds is unknown. The CDR3 has 13 amino acids. V lost 0 bases and J 4 bases, leaving 6 bases between the germline ends. Per the germline V gene, CDR1 is ENHRY and CDR2 is SYGVKD. Hyperthyroidism cases were recent diagnoses of under 2 months' duration in people aged 18 to 65. Symptoms, serum thyroxine and TRAb, thyroid ultrasound, and orbital computed tomography formed the diagnostic basis. The sequencing input was peripheral blood or thyroid tissue (not recorded which). This receptor was taken from an adult man with Graves' hyperthyroidism. The chain recombines TRBV10-3 with TRBJ1-2; no clear D. CDR3 bases: TGTGCCATCAGTGAGTCGACCGGCTATGGCTACACCTTC. The encoded protein is CAISESTGYGYTF.